Listed below are T cell receptor beta chains from one sample, sequenced in a study of CD8 T cells in Susac syndrome. TCRdb independently ran MiXCR on the immunoSEQ multiplex PCR reads; one entry per CDR3 protein. The data hold roughly 75,000 distinct CDR3 sequences, with 93% observed a single time. Sequencing input: CD4+ T cells from PBMCs. The origin of the receptors is a human donor with Susac syndrome. Each CDR3 is given with its conserved first and last residue. The D gene is left open where the match is weak. Where a row states a size, it is once, few, many or the class of an expanded clone; other rows omit it.

TRBV11-3	-	-	TRBJ2-7	TGTGCCAGCAGCTTAGCACTGTTCTACGAGCAGTACTTC	CASSLALFYEQYF
TRBV5-1	-	once	TRBJ1-6	TGCGCCAGCAGCTTACAGGGTAGTGGTTCACCCCTCCACTTT	CASSLQGSGSPLHF
TRBV20-1	TRBD1	-	TRBJ2-1	TGCAGTGCTAGAAGGACGGGACAGGACTACAATGAGCAGTTCTTC	CSARRTGQDYNEQFF
TRBV6-5	TRBD1	-	TRBJ2-7	TGTGCCAGCAGCCGGGACAGGGGCGACGTTCGGGAGCAGTACTTC	CASSRDRGDVREQYF
TRBV25-1	-	-	TRBJ2-5	TGTGCCAGCAGTGAATGGGCAGGTACGAGGGAGACCCAGTACTTC	CASSEWAGTRETQYF
TRBV7-9	-	-	TRBJ1-1	TGTGCCAGCAGCTTACCCCTTTTGGCAGCTTTCTTT	CASSLPLLAAFF
TRBV7-2	TRBD1	-	TRBJ2-3	TGTGCCAGCAGCGGTTCGGGACAGCGCACAGATACGCAGTATTTT	CASSGSGQRTDTQYF
TRBV6-1	TRBD1	-	TRBJ2-1	TGTGCCAGCAGGCGAGACAGGGAGTACAATGAGCAGTTCTTC	CASRRDREYNEQFF
TRBV14	-	once	TRBJ2-5	TGTGCCAGCAGCCAATTTCAGGGGAGTGAGACCCAGTACTTC	CASSQFQGSETQYF
TRBV28	TRBD1	-	TRBJ2-7	TGTGCCAGCAGTCTAGGACAGGGGACACGCGAGCAGTACTTC	CASSLGQGTREQYF
TRBV7-8	-	-	TRBJ1-4	TGTGCCAGCAGCTCCGACCCCACGGGGAATGAAAAACTGTTTTTT	CASSSDPTGNEKLFF
TRBV18	-	few	TRBJ2-7	TGTGCCAGCTCACCATCGCTCTACGAGCAGTACTTC	CASSPSLYEQYF
TRBV28	-	-	TRBJ2-7	TGTGCCACCTTTTCAGGCACGCAGAAAAGCTACGAGCAGTACTTC	CATFSGTQKSYEQYF
TRBV7-9	TRBD2	-	TRBJ2-3	TGTGCCAGCAGCTTTAGCGGGCCCGAGGATACGCAGTATTTT	CASSFSGPEDTQYF
TRBV28	-	-	TRBJ1-6	TGTGCCAGCAGTGGGGGGTCGGGGAATAATTCACCCCTCCACTTT	CASSGGSGNNSPLHF
TRBV18	-	-	TRBJ1-5	TGTGCCAGCTCACCAGACCAAAATAGCAATCAGCCCCAGCATTTT	CASSPDQNSNQPQHF
TRBV28	-	-	TRBJ1-2	TGTGCCAGCAGTCCAGACGGCCTCTTTGGAGCCCTGTACACCTTC	CASSPDGLFGALYTF
TRBV6-2/TRBV6-3	-	-	TRBJ1-6	TGTGCCAGCAGTAAACCGGGACTTTATAATTCACCCCTCCACTTT	CASSKPGLYNSPLHF
TRBV3-1	TRBD1	-	TRBJ1-1	TGTGCCAGCAGCACAAACAGGGGGAGTGAAGCTTTCTTT	CASSTNRGSEAFF
TRBV9	-	-	TRBJ1-1	TGTGCCAGCAGCCCATCCGCAGGGGTTGCTGAAGCTTTCTTT	CASSPSAGVAEAFF
TRBV6-6	-	-	TRBJ1-1	TGTGCCAGCAGTTACGGTCTACAGAGGAACACTGAAGCTTTCTTT	CASSYGLQRNTEAFF
TRBV21-1	-	once	TRBJ2-7	TGTGCCAGCAGCAAATCTAGCAGGGCCGAGACCTACGAGCAGTACTTC	CASSKSSRAETYEQYF
TRBV5-1	TRBD1	-	TRBJ1-6	TGCGCCAGCAGCGAACAGGGGGCAAGGGTCGGTTCACCCCTCCACTTT	CASSEQGARVGSPLHF
TRBV5-1	-	-	TRBJ2-7	TGCGCCAGCAGCTTGGAATCAACAGGGTGGTACGAGCAGTACTTC	CASSLESTGWYEQYF
TRBV28	-	-	TRBJ1-2	TGTGCCAGCAGTTCGCGGAGTATTATTCCCTATGGCTACACCTTC	CASSSRSIIPYGYTF
TRBV5-1	-	-	TRBJ2-2	TGCGCCAGCAGCCTAAATCTTGCCTCCACCGGGGAGCTGTTTTTT	CASSLNLASTGELFF
TRBV5-5	-	-	TRBJ2-5	TGTGCCAGCAGCTTGCTAGAGACCCAGTACTTC	CASSLLETQYF
TRBV9	-	-	TRBJ2-2	TGTGCCAGCAGCTGGACAGCGGGGCACTACACCGGGGAGCTGTTTTTT	CASSWTAGHYTGELFF
TRBV7-8	TRBD1	-	TRBJ2-1	TGTGCCAGCAGGAACGGGACAGGGGTTTTCAATGAGCAGTTCTTC	CASRNGTGVFNEQFF
TRBV28	-	-	TRBJ1-5	TGTGCCAGCAGGAACCCGACTAGCAATCAGCCCCAGCATTTT	CASRNPTSNQPQHF
TRBV10-3	TRBD2	-	TRBJ2-3	TGTGCCATCAGGACTAGCGGGCAAGGAGATACGCAGTATTTT	CAIRTSGQGDTQYF
TRBV18	-	-	TRBJ1-2	TGTGCCAGCTCACCAAACCGTCAGCCAGCTAATAACTATGGCTACACCTTC	CASSPNRQPANNYGYTF
TRBV30	-	-	TRBJ1-1	TGTGCCTGGAGTGTCAGAGGGAACACTGAAGCTTTCTTT	CAWSVRGNTEAFF
TRBV11-1	-	-	TRBJ1-2	TGTGCCAGCAGCTTAGCGCCAAGCTATGGCTACACCTTC	CASSLAPSYGYTF
TRBV10-3	TRBD1	few	TRBJ2-3	TGTGCCATTCGAGGACAGGGTTCGGATACGCAGTATTTT	CAIRGQGSDTQYF
TRBV20-1	TRBD2	-	TRBJ2-1	TGCAGTGCCGGTTGGGCTAGCGGGGGGTCCTACAATGAGCAGTTCTTC	CSAGWASGGSYNEQFF
TRBV6-6	-	-	TRBJ2-3	TGTGCCAGCAGTCCCCAGGGGCACGCGCAGTATTTT	CASSPQGHAQYF
TRBV28	TRBD1	-	TRBJ1-2	TGTGCCAGCTGTAACAGGGGGCTCGACTATGGCTACACCTTC	CASCNRGLDYGYTF
TRBV5-1	-	-	TRBJ1-2	TGCGCCAGCAGCTTGCGAGAAGCTAACTATGGCTACACCTTC	CASSLREANYGYTF
TRBV10-3	-	-	TRBJ2-4	TGTGCCATCAGTGAGTCTCTCGGGAAAAACATTCAGTACTTC	CAISESLGKNIQYF
TRBV9	TRBD1	-	TRBJ1-6	TGTGCCAGCAGCGTAGTACAGGGGGATTCACCCCTCCACTTT	CASSVVQGDSPLHF
TRBV12-3/TRBV12-4	TRBD2	-	TRBJ2-7	TGTGCCAGCAGTCCTTTGGGGGGGGACGAGCAGTACTTC	CASSPLGGDEQYF
TRBV28	-	-	TRBJ2-1	TGTGCCAGCAGACCTTCCGGGACCCCTCGGGATGAGCAGTTCTTC	CASRPSGTPRDEQFF
TRBV20-1	TRBD1	-	TRBJ2-7	TGCAGTGCTAACCCCGGGACAGGGGCCTCCTACGAGCAGTACTTC	CSANPGTGASYEQYF
TRBV3-1	-	-	TRBJ2-7	TGTGCCAGCAGTGATCGGGCAGTCTTCCGATCCTACGAGCAGTACTTC	CASSDRAVFRSYEQYF
TRBV29-1	-	-	TRBJ1-1	TGCAGCTCTAGATACCGGGGGAAAGAAGCTTTCTTT	CSSRYRGKEAFF
TRBV20-1	-	-	TRBJ2-5	TGCAGTGCTAGAGATCTGGGTTTGGCAGGGGGGGAGACCCAGTACTTC	CSARDLGLAGGETQYF